Below are 2 T cell receptor beta chains sequenced from a single sample in a study of response to subunit inactivated influenza vaccine. TCRdb processed the RT-PCR reads anew with MiXCR; each CDR3 protein has one entry. The table includes approximately 530,000 distinct CDR3 sequences, 10% to 15% detected once. Source: PBMCs from blood, taken around seven weeks after vaccination. These receptors originate from a man over 45 who received an inactivated influenza vaccine.

This clonotype was observed a few times. The chain couples TRBV20-1 to TRBJ2-4; the match to TRBD1 covers 7 bases. Losses at the gene ends were 2 bases for V and 8 bases for J; bases not matched to a gene: 12. Looked up from germline, CDR1 is DFQATT and CDR2 is SNEGSKA (reference sequence). The CDR3 is made up of 15 amino acids. The CDR3 DNA follows: TGCAGTGCTAGACGTCCAGGGGGATTAGGCGACATTCAGTACTTC. Protein product: CSARRPGGLGDIQYF.

This clonotype has only a few counts. This chain uses TRBV12-3 or TRBV12-4 with TRBJ1-1; D not certain. This CDR3 spans 12 amino acids. V shed 5 bases and J shed 6 bases, with 10 bases lying between them. CDR3 bases: TGTGCCAGCAGTCTGAACTTCGCTGAAGCTTTCTTT. As protein: CASSLNFAEAFF.